This is a list of T cell receptor beta chains from one sample in a study of cytomegalovirus exposure and HLA in healthy donors. Libraries were prepared by immunoSEQ multiplex PCR; TCRdb keeps only in-frame clonotypes and omits some of them. The repertoire holds more than 95,000 clones, with 85% to 90% as singletons. Sequenced sample: PBMCs. These receptors all come from a young woman in good health and CMV-seronegative. Both conserved end residues are part of each CDR3. The D gene is left open where the match is weak. Size values are once, few and many counts, or a class for expanded clones, and some rows have none.

v_call: TRBV5-4; j_call: TRBJ2-6; clone_size: few; d_call: TRBD1; cdr3_aa: CASSLGLTHTGAGANVLTF; cdr3_nt: TGTGCCAGCAGCCTCGGTCTTACCCACACAGGGGCTGGGGCCAACGTCCTGACTTTC
v_call: TRBV18; j_call: TRBJ2-7; clone_size: .; d_call: .; cdr3_aa: CASSPLGQGLTFEQYF; cdr3_nt: TGTGCCAGCTCACCTCTTGGGCAAGGCTTAACATTCGAGCAGTACTTC
v_call: TRBV5-1; j_call: TRBJ2-3; clone_size: .; d_call: .; cdr3_aa: CASSLGGATDTQYF; cdr3_nt: TGCGCCAGCAGCTTAGGGGGGGCCACAGATACGCAGTATTTT
v_call: TRBV28; j_call: TRBJ2-3; clone_size: .; d_call: TRBD2; cdr3_aa: CASSSPRGGSTDTQYF; cdr3_nt: TGTGCCAGCAGCTCCCCTCGCGGGGGGAGCACAGATACGCAGTATTTT
v_call: TRBV28; j_call: TRBJ1-2; clone_size: .; d_call: TRBD1; cdr3_aa: CASSLSLGQGASYTF; cdr3_nt: TGTGCCAGCAGTTTATCTTTGGGGCAGGGGGCCAGCTACACCTTC
v_call: TRBV27; j_call: TRBJ2-7; clone_size: .; d_call: TRBD2; cdr3_aa: CASSSTTRTSGRMYEQYF; cdr3_nt: TGTGCCAGCAGTTCCACCACTAGGACTAGCGGGAGGATGTACGAGCAGTACTTC
v_call: TRBV2; j_call: TRBJ2-1; clone_size: .; d_call: TRBD1; cdr3_aa: CASSVDRGSYNEQFF; cdr3_nt: TGTGCCAGCAGTGTCGACAGGGGGTCCTACAATGAGCAGTTCTTC
v_call: TRBV4-3; j_call: TRBJ2-1; clone_size: .; d_call: .; cdr3_aa: CASSQDKACFFYNEQFF; cdr3_nt: TGCGCCAGCAGCCAAGATAAAGCTTGCTTTTTCTACAATGAGCAGTTCTTC
v_call: TRBV28; j_call: TRBJ2-7; clone_size: .; d_call: TRBD2; cdr3_aa: CASSSRLAGGRYEQYF; cdr3_nt: TGTGCCAGCAGTTCAAGACTAGCGGGAGGGAGGTACGAGCAGTACTTC
v_call: TRBV7-2; j_call: TRBJ2-3; clone_size: .; d_call: TRBD2; cdr3_aa: CASSLIAGDITDTQYF; cdr3_nt: TGTGCCAGCAGCTTAATAGCGGGAGATATCACAGATACGCAGTATTTT
v_call: TRBV11-2; j_call: TRBJ1-4; clone_size: .; d_call: .; cdr3_aa: CASSLEGGFNEKLFF; cdr3_nt: TGTGCCAGCAGCTTAGAGGGGGGGTTTAATGAAAAACTGTTTTTT
v_call: TRBV19; j_call: TRBJ2-2; clone_size: .; d_call: TRBD2; cdr3_aa: CASSGLANTGELFF; cdr3_nt: TGTGCCAGTAGTGGACTAGCGAACACCGGGGAGCTGTTTTTT
v_call: TRBV5-8; j_call: TRBJ1-2; clone_size: .; d_call: TRBD1; cdr3_aa: CASSPTPTGHGYGYTF; cdr3_nt: TGTGCCAGCAGCCCCACCCCGACAGGGCATGGCTATGGCTACACCTTC
v_call: TRBV5-1; j_call: TRBJ1-2; clone_size: few; d_call: .; cdr3_aa: CASSPGEERYTF; cdr3_nt: TGCGCCAGCAGCCCTGGGGAGGAACGCTACACCTTC
v_call: TRBV11-2; j_call: TRBJ2-7; clone_size: .; d_call: .; cdr3_aa: CASSLSFLRRDSYEQYF; cdr3_nt: TGTGCCAGCAGCTTAAGCTTCCTAAGGCGGGACTCCTACGAGCAGTACTTC
v_call: TRBV19; j_call: TRBJ2-2; clone_size: .; d_call: .; cdr3_aa: CASSKPSENTGELFF; cdr3_nt: TGTGCCAGTAGTAAGCCTAGCGAGAACACCGGGGAGCTGTTTTTT
v_call: TRBV19; j_call: TRBJ2-7; clone_size: .; d_call: .; cdr3_aa: CASSMGGAAYEQYF; cdr3_nt: TGTGCCAGTAGTATGGGCGGGGCGGCCTACGAGCAGTACTTC
v_call: TRBV2; j_call: TRBJ2-5; clone_size: .; d_call: TRBD1; cdr3_aa: CASSGGQGAVRETQYF; cdr3_nt: TGTGCCAGCAGTGGGGGACAGGGGGCGGTCAGGGAGACCCAGTACTTC
v_call: TRBV5-1; j_call: TRBJ2-7; clone_size: .; d_call: TRBD2; cdr3_aa: CASSLGTSGFDEQYF; cdr3_nt: TGCGCCAGCAGCTTGGGGACTAGCGGGTTCGACGAGCAGTACTTC
v_call: TRBV4-1; j_call: TRBJ1-1; clone_size: once; d_call: .; cdr3_aa: CASSQVTADTEAFF; cdr3_nt: TGCGCCAGCAGCCAAGTCACAGCGGATACTGAAGCTTTCTTT
v_call: TRBV5-8; j_call: TRBJ1-2; clone_size: .; d_call: .; cdr3_aa: CASSRTAANYGYTF; cdr3_nt: TGTGCCAGCAGTCGCACGGCAGCGAACTATGGCTACACCTTC
v_call: TRBV7-8; j_call: TRBJ1-1; clone_size: .; d_call: .; cdr3_aa: CASSLAGVRTEAFF; cdr3_nt: TGTGCCAGCAGCTTAGCGGGCGTACGCACTGAAGCTTTCTTT
v_call: TRBV28; j_call: TRBJ2-5; clone_size: .; d_call: .; cdr3_aa: CASRPQGQETQYF; cdr3_nt: TGTGCCAGCAGACCACAGGGCCAAGAGACCCAGTACTTC
v_call: TRBV30; j_call: TRBJ1-1; clone_size: .; d_call: .; cdr3_aa: CAWSVRQMNTEAFF; cdr3_nt: TGTGCCTGGAGTGTACGCCAGATGAACACTGAAGCTTTCTTT
v_call: TRBV15; j_call: TRBJ2-2; clone_size: .; d_call: .; cdr3_aa: CATSRDAGTGELFF; cdr3_nt: TGTGCCACCAGCAGAGATGCGGGGACCGGGGAGCTGTTTTTT
v_call: TRBV9; j_call: TRBJ1-5; clone_size: few; d_call: TRBD1; cdr3_aa: CASSPGQGIKQPQHF; cdr3_nt: TGTGCCAGCAGCCCGGGACAGGGGATCAAGCAGCCCCAGCATTTT
v_call: TRBV7-3; j_call: TRBJ2-2; clone_size: .; d_call: .; cdr3_aa: CASSLTGADTGELFF; cdr3_nt: TGTGCCAGCAGCTTAACGGGGGCAGACACCGGGGAGCTGTTTTTT
v_call: TRBV18; j_call: TRBJ2-3; clone_size: .; d_call: .; cdr3_aa: CASSYAGADTQYF; cdr3_nt: TGTGCCAGCTCATACGCCGGTGCGGATACGCAGTATTTT
v_call: TRBV7-7; j_call: TRBJ2-2; clone_size: .; d_call: TRBD2; cdr3_aa: CASSETGGGPTGELFF; cdr3_nt: TGTGCCAGCAGCGAAACCGGGGGGGGGCCAACCGGGGAGCTGTTTTTT
v_call: TRBV27; j_call: TRBJ2-7; clone_size: .; d_call: .; cdr3_aa: CASSYTTGRYEQYF; cdr3_nt: TGTGCCAGCAGTTACACGACAGGAAGGTACGAGCAGTACTTC
v_call: TRBV11-2; j_call: TRBJ2-3; clone_size: .; d_call: .; cdr3_aa: CASSSRSDTQYF; cdr3_nt: TGTGCCAGCAGCTCGAGATCAGATACGCAGTATTTT
v_call: TRBV7-9; j_call: TRBJ1-1; clone_size: .; d_call: .; cdr3_aa: CASSPDRFRENTEAFF; cdr3_nt: TGTGCCAGCAGCCCAGACAGGTTCCGGGAAAACACTGAAGCTTTCTTT
v_call: TRBV15; j_call: TRBJ2-7; clone_size: .; d_call: .; cdr3_aa: CATSRLYIREHRVPYEQYF; cdr3_nt: TGTGCCACCAGCAGACTGTATATCCGAGAACACAGGGTACCCTACGAGCAGTACTTC
v_call: TRBV6-5; j_call: TRBJ1-1; clone_size: .; d_call: .; cdr3_aa: CASSYSIQGSTEAFF; cdr3_nt: TGTGCCAGCAGTTACTCGATACAGGGCTCCACTGAAGCTTTCTTT
v_call: TRBV10-2; j_call: TRBJ2-5; clone_size: .; d_call: TRBD2; cdr3_aa: CASSEPSVAGVPGETQYF; cdr3_nt: TGCGCCAGCAGTGAGCCTTCCGTAGCGGGAGTGCCTGGAGAGACCCAGTACTTC
v_call: TRBV5-5; j_call: TRBJ2-7; clone_size: once; d_call: .; cdr3_aa: CASSLIGGPSYEQYF; cdr3_nt: TGTGCCAGCAGCTTGATCGGGGGACCCTCCTACGAGCAGTACTTC
v_call: TRBV9; j_call: TRBJ1-1; clone_size: .; d_call: .; cdr3_aa: CASSVAAGYTEAFF; cdr3_nt: TGTGCCAGCAGCGTCGCGGCTGGGTACACTGAAGCTTTCTTT
v_call: TRBV4-2; j_call: TRBJ2-4; clone_size: .; d_call: .; cdr3_aa: CASSQEVGSADIQYF; cdr3_nt: TGTGCCAGCAGCCAAGAAGTCGGGAGTGCGGACATTCAGTACTTC
v_call: TRBV18; j_call: TRBJ2-7; clone_size: .; d_call: .; cdr3_aa: CASSPRRTDSYEQYF; cdr3_nt: TGTGCCAGCTCACCACGCAGGACAGATTCCTACGAGCAGTACTTC
v_call: TRBV27; j_call: TRBJ1-1; clone_size: .; d_call: .; cdr3_aa: CASSPGGSPNTEAFF; cdr3_nt: TGTGCCAGCTCCCCGGGGGGCAGCCCGAACACTGAAGCTTTCTTT
v_call: TRBV7-8; j_call: TRBJ2-7; clone_size: .; d_call: TRBD1; cdr3_aa: CASSLSYGRGYEQYF; cdr3_nt: TGTGCCAGCAGCTTATCTTACGGCAGGGGGTACGAGCAGTACTTC
v_call: TRBV28; j_call: TRBJ2-5; clone_size: .; d_call: TRBD2; cdr3_aa: CASSARTRQGLAGDQETQYF; cdr3_nt: TGTGCCAGCAGTGCCCGGACCCGACAGGGACTAGCGGGAGACCAAGAGACCCAGTACTTC
v_call: TRBV27; j_call: TRBJ2-3; clone_size: .; d_call: TRBD2; cdr3_aa: CASSPDSSGADTQYF; cdr3_nt: TGTGCCAGCAGTCCCGATAGTAGCGGGGCAGATACGCAGTATTTT